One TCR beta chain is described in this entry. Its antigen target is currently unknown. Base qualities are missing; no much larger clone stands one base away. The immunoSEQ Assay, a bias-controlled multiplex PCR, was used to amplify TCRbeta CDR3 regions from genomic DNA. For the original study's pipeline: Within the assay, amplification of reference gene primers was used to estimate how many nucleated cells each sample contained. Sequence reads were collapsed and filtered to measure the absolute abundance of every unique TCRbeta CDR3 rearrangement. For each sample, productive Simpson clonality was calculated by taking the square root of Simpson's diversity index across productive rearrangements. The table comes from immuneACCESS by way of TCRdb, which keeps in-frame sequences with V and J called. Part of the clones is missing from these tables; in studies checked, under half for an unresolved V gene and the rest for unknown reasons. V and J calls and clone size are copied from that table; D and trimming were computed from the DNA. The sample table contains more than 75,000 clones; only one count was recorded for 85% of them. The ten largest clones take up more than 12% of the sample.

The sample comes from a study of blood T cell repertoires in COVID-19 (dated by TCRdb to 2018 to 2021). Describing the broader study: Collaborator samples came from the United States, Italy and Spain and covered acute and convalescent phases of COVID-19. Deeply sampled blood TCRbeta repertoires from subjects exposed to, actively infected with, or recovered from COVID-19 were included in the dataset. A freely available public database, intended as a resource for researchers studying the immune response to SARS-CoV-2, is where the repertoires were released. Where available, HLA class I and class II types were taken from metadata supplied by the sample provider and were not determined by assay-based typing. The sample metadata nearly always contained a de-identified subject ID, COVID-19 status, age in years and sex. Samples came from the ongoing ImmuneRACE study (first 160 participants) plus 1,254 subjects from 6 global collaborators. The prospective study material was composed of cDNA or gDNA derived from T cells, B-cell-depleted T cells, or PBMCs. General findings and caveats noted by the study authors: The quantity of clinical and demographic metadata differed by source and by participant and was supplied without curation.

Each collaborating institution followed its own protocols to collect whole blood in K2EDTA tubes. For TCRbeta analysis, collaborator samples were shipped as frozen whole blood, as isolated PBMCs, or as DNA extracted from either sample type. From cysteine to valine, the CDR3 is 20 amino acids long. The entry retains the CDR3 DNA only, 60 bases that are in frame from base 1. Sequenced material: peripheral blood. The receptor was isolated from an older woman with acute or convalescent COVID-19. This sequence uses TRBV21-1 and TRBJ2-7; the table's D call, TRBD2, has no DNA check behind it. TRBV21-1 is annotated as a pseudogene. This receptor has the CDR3 CASSKGGVKGKDGGPYEQYV. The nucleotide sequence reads TGTGCCAGCAGCAAAGGTGGGGTTAAGGGTAAGGACGGCGGGCCCTACGAGCAGTACGTC.